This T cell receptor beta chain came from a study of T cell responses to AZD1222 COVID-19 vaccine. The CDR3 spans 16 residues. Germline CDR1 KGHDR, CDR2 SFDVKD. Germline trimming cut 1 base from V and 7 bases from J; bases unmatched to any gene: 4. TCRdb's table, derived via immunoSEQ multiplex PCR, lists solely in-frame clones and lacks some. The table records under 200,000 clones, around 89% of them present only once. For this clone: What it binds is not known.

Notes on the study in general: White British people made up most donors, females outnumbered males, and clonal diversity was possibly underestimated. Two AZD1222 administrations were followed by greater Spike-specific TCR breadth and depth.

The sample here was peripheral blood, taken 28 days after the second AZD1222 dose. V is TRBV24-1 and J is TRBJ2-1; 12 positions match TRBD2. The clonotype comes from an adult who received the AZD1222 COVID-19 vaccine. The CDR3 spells CATSDLALAGGNEQFF. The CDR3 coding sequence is TGTGCCACCAGTGATTTAGCGCTAGCGGGAGGGAATGAGCAGTTCTTC.